The rows below give T cell receptor beta chains drawn from one sample of a study of T cell repertoires in cytomegalovirus infection. TCRdb recomputed calls from the reads with MiXCR, one row per CDR3 protein. This repertoire shows 250,000 to 300,000 distinct CDR3 sequences, less than 9.5% found once; its top ten account for around 15%. Sequences were obtained from PBMCs. Receptors were obtained from a human donor in good health (CMV status not recorded). Some clones in this sample may be carry-over from other donors' samples. CDR3s include the opening cysteine and the closing phenylalanine or tryptophan. D genes are given only for firm matches. The size entry is marked missing in some rows and otherwise reads once, few, many or a size class.

TRBV6-5	few	TRBJ1-3	.	TGTGCCAGCAGTTACTCCTCCGAAATCGTGACTGGAAACACCATATATTTT	CASSYSSEIVTGNTIYF
TRBV7-8	many	TRBJ1-1	.	TGTGCCAGCAGCTTATCACACACCCCGAACACTGAAGCTTTCTTT	CASSLSHTPNTEAFF
TRBV7-2	many	TRBJ1-2	.	TGTGCCAGCAGCTTAAAGGGACCCTATGGCTACACCTTC	CASSLKGPYGYTF
TRBV6-6	many	TRBJ2-1	TRBD2	TGTGCCAGCATACCGGGACTAGCTTTTTGGAATGAGCAGTTCTTC	CASIPGLAFWNEQFF
TRBV12-3/TRBV12-4	many	TRBJ1-2	.	TGTGCCAGCAGATTTAGCGCAGGGAAGTCGAAGAACTATGGCTACACCTTC	CASRFSAGKSKNYGYTF
TRBV7-2	many	TRBJ2-2	.	TGTGCCAGCAGCGTGACATGGAACACCGGGGAGCTGTTTTTT	CASSVTWNTGELFF
TRBV7-2	many	TRBJ1-1	TRBD1	TGTGCCAGCAGCTTACTGACAGGGGGTGTCACTGAAGCTTTCTTT	CASSLLTGGVTEAFF
TRBV19	many	TRBJ2-7	.	TGTGCCAGTAGTATCCCCGGGCTGCCTCGGGAGCAGTACTTC	CASSIPGLPREQYF
TRBV20-1	many	TRBJ1-2	.	TGCAGTGCTGGGAAGGGGTATGGCTACACCTTC	CSAGKGYGYTF
TRBV20-1	.	TRBJ2-7	TRBD2	TGCAGTGCTAGTGCAGTAGCGGGGCCATCCTACGAGCAGTACTTC	CSASAVAGPSYEQYF
TRBV7-2	many	TRBJ1-3	.	TGTGCCAGCAGTCTAGACGGCCTAGGGGGGACAGGAAACACCATATATTTT	CASSLDGLGGTGNTIYF
TRBV6-2/TRBV6-3	few	TRBJ1-1	.	TGTGCCAGCAGTTACGCAGAGAACACTGAAGCTTTCTTT	CASSYAENTEAFF
TRBV7-9	few	TRBJ1-5	.	TGTGCCAGCAGCTTAGGAGCAGATCAGCCCCAGCATTTT	CASSLGADQPQHF
TRBV20-1	many	TRBJ2-4	TRBD1	TGCAGTGCTAGAGATCAATTGGCGAGACAGGGGCGGGGAAACATTCAGTACTTC	CSARDQLARQGRGNIQYF
TRBV12-3/TRBV12-4	many	TRBJ1-2	TRBD1	TGTGCCAGCAGTGAGGCCTGGACAGGGCAGACTGGCTACACCTTC	CASSEAWTGQTGYTF
TRBV7-2	many	TRBJ2-5	.	TGTGCCAGCAGCTTAGAAGGGAGTAGTACAGAGACCCAGTACTTC	CASSLEGSSTETQYF
TRBV7-2	many	TRBJ2-3	.	TGTGCCAGCAGCCTCGCGGGCATTTCAAAAGATACGCAGTATTTT	CASSLAGISKDTQYF
TRBV28	many	TRBJ1-5	.	TGTGCCAGCAGGAGTGGGAGTCAGCCCCAGCATTTT	CASRSGSQPQHF
TRBV18	few	TRBJ2-7	.	TGTGCCAGCTCACCACCCAGCTCCTACGAGCAGTACTTC	CASSPPSSYEQYF
TRBV18	few	TRBJ1-6	.	TGTGCCAGCTCACCGACGGGCCCGGGACATAGCTCCTATAATTCACCCCTCCACTTT	CASSPTGPGHSSYNSPLHF